The entry below gives a single T cell receptor beta chain sequence along with its context. The V end was cut by 2 bases, the J end by 5 bases, with 12 bases between. The CDR3 totals 15 residues. CDR1 is LGHNA, CDR2 YSLEER, per germline. These data originate in a study of shared clonotypes between healthy human individuals. Study-wide context: Two female and a few male donors aged 18 to 49 were enrolled.

CD45RO negativity and positive selection for CCR7 defined naive CD8 cells, a population that excluded terminally differentiated effector memory CD45RA+ cells. The data were produced by immunoSEQ multiplex PCR, yet TCRdb's version contains in-frame clones alone and is incomplete. The table records hundreds of thousands of clones, 80% to 95% of them present only once. The specimen sequenced was naive CD8+ T cells sorted from blood. The rearrangement links TRBV4-3 to TRBJ2-2; the D gene is possibly TRBD1 (5 bases). This TCR came from a man younger than 40 in good health. The CDR3 DNA is TGCGCCAGCAGCCAACAGTTAGGGGATACCGGGGAGCTGTTTTTT. Encoded protein: CASSQQLGDTGELFF.